This entry describes one T cell receptor (beta chain). The antigen it recognizes is unknown. The record has no base qualities; no much larger clone is one base away. This specimen belongs to a study of blood T cell repertoires in COVID-19 (dated by TCRdb to 2018 to 2021). With respect to the entire study: Samples from collaborators originated in the United States, Italy and Spain and spanned both the acute and convalescent phases of COVID-19. The prospective study material was composed of cDNA or gDNA derived from T cells, B-cell-depleted T cells, or PBMCs. Subjects who had been exposed to COVID-19, were actively infected with it, or had recovered from it provided the deeply sampled blood TCRbeta repertoires that made up the dataset. The repertoires were released in a freely available public database intended as a resource for research on the immune response to SARS-CoV-2. The samples were drawn from two sources: the first 160 participants of the ongoing ImmuneRACE study, and some 1,300 subjects contributed by 6 global collaborators. Sample metadata almost always included a de-identified subject ID, COVID-19 status, age in years and sex. Where HLA class I and class II types were available, the types were taken from metadata supplied by the sample provider, not from assay-based typing.

Enrolling through a virtual design, the prospective study's participants ranged in age from roughly 18 to 90 years and lived across approximately 25 United States geographic areas. In the prospective study, participants were assigned to cohorts based on the clinical history participants reported in a screening survey and a study questionnaire. Recovered participants in ImmuneRACE Cohort 3 were defined as having two consecutive negative NP/OP PCR tests, clearance from a healthcare professional, or resolution of symptoms. In the prospective study, whole blood, serum and a nasopharyngeal or oropharyngeal swab were collected from each participant by mobile phlebotomists. Participants in the prospective study had the option to provide additional blood draws and questionnaires over a roughly 2-month period. Before DNA extraction, prospective study blood samples were shipped either frozen or at room temperature.

V is reduced by 6 bases and J by 4 bases, leaving a spacing of 18 bases between them. As encoded in the germline V gene (reference sequence), CDR1 is LGHDT while CDR2 is YNNKEL. Its CDR3 holds 15 amino acids, cysteine through phenylalanine. The read is trimmed to its CDR3 DNA, 45 bases read in frame from base 1. The immunoSEQ Assay, a bias-controlled multiplex PCR, was used to amplify TCRbeta CDR3 regions from genomic DNA. The original methods were these. Nucleated cell counts per sample were estimated from amplification of reference gene primers within the assay. To quantify the absolute abundance of each unique TCRbeta CDR3 rearrangement, sequence reads were collapsed and filtered. For each sample, productive Simpson clonality was calculated as the square root of Simpson's diversity index across productive rearrangements. The clones in this table, taken by TCRdb from immuneACCESS, are in-frame only. Not every clone is retained; where verified, under half of the shortfall comes from an unresolved V gene, and the cause of the rest is unknown. V and J calls plus clone size are reproduced from that table; the DNA served to infer D and trimming. This sample holds a few hundred thousand clones; over 85% were observed only once. The ten largest make up 1.7% of the sample.

General study outcomes and caveats: How much clinical and demographic metadata was included differed by source and by participant, and the metadata was provided uncurated.

Sequenced sample: PBMCs or T cells enriched from blood (not recorded which). The receptor chain draws on TRBV3-1 (or the pseudogene TRBV3-2) and TRBJ1-2; the D segment could be TRBD1, given 5 matching bases. This TCR derives from a woman aged 30 to 39 who had recovered from COVID-19. The nucleotide sequence reads TGTGCCAGCAGACTTGGAGGAGGGACTTTCTATGGCTACACCTTC. Translated, this is CASRLGGGTFYGYTF.